Sequencing of this T cell receptor (beta chain) was carried out in a study of T cell repertoires in cytomegalovirus infection. On the study more broadly: Signatures in public TCR beta sequences pointed to both CMV infection and matching HLA type. Regarding the study as a whole: The study found HLA-C-restricted CMV-specific TCR beta clonotypes dominating the ex vivo response. Cumulative frequency (of public TCR beta family members) identified carriers of CMV plus the relevant HLA.

In germline, CDR1 is SGHAT, CDR2 FQNNGV. The length of the CDR3 is 16 residues. Deletions cut 1 base from V and 5 bases from J, with 17 bases between. This clonotype occurred many times. The antigen remains undetermined. Each CDR3 protein is one row after TCRdb ran MiXCR on the reads. Of nearly 550,000 distinct CDR3 sequences listed, 16% were seen once; the top ten hold roughly a quarter. The TCR originated in a human donor in good health (CMV status not recorded). Some clones in this sample may be carry-over from other donors' samples. The chain carries TRBV11-2 and TRBJ2-5; D may be TRBD1 (6 bases). The sample consisted of CD8+ T cells from PBMCs. CDR3 sequence reads: CASSLVFGGSGETQYF. Here the CDR3 DNA reads TGTGCCAGCAGCTTAGTTTTTGGGGGCTCAGGGGAGACCCAGTACTTC. The full variable domain, completed using reference TRBV11-2 and TRBJ2-5, is EAGVAQSPRYKIIEKRQSVAFWCNPISGHATLYWYQQILGQGPKLLIQFQNNGVVDDSQLPKDRFSAERLKGVDSTLKIQPAKLEDSAVYLCASSLVFGGSGETQYFGPGTRLLVL.